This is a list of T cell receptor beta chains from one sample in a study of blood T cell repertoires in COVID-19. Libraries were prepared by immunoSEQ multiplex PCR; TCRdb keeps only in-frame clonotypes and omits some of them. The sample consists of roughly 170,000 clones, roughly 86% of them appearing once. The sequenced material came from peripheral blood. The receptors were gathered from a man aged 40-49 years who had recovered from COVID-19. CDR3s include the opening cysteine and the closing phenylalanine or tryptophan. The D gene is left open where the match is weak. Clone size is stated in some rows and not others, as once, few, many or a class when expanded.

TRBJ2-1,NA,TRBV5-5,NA,CASSPDRSSYNEQFF,TGTGCCAGCAGCCCTGACAGGAGCTCCTACAATGAGCAGTTCTTC
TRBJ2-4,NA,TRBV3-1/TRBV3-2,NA,CASSQLRVKNIQYF,TGTGCCAGCAGCCAACTCCGAGTCAAAAACATTCAGTACTTC
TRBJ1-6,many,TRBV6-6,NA,CASSPLGNSPLHF,TGTGCCAGCAGTCCGCTCGGGAATTCACCCCTCCACTTT
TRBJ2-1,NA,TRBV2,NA,CASSETGRGRKDEQFF,TGTGCCAGCAGTGAAACGGGGCGGGGGCGTAAAGATGAGCAGTTCTTC
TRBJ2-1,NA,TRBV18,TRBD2,CASSPPSGGYNEQFF,TGTGCCAGCTCACCACCCTCGGGGGGCTACAATGAGCAGTTCTTC
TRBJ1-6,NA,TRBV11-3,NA,CASSLAANSPLHF,TGTGCCAGCAGCTTAGCTGCGAATTCACCCCTCCACTTT
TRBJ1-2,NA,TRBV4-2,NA,CASSQGRRASGGTGYTF,TGTGCCAGCAGCCAAGGACGAAGAGCAAGTGGGGGGACCGGCTACACCTTC
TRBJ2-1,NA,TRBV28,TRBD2,CASRASGVNWSHEQFF,TGTGCCAGCAGAGCTAGCGGGGTTAATTGGAGCCATGAGCAGTTCTTC
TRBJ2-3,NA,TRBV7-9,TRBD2,CASRESGGADTQYF,TGTGCCAGCAGGGAGAGCGGGGGTGCGGATACGCAGTATTTT
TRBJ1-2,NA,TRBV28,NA,CASSYPEGSNYGYTF,TGTGCCAGCAGTTACCCCGAGGGATCGAACTATGGCTACACCTTC
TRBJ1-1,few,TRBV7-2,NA,CASSPLGGNTEAFF,TGTGCCAGCAGCCCCCTTGGAGGGAACACTGAAGCTTTCTTT
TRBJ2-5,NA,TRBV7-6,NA,CASSISFLETQYF,TGTGCCAGCAGCATATCTTTTCTAGAGACCCAGTACTTC
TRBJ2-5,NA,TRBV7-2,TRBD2,CASTRRLAGQETQYF,TGTGCCAGCACCCGTCGGCTAGCGGGGCAAGAGACCCAGTACTTC
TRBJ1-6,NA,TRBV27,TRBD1,CASSSDRVPIRDNSPLHF,TGTGCCAGCAGTTCCGACAGGGTCCCCATCCGGGATAATTCACCCCTCCACTTT
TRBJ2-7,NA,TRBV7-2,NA,CASSSAYEQYF,TGTGCCAGCAGCTCGGCCTACGAGCAGTACTTC